Presented here are 29 T cell receptor beta chains from one specimen sequenced in a study of T cells in tumors after PD-1 blockade. Measured with immunoSEQ multiplex PCR; TCRdb has only the in-frame clones, and not every one. The top ten hold around 35% of the sample, which has 30,000 to 40,000 clones, around four fifths seen once. Specimen: PBMCs, collected before anti-PD-1 treatment. These receptors all stem from a human donor with basal cell carcinoma.

The J gene is TRBJ1-4, the V gene TRBV5-5; D remains unclear. Deletions cut 0 bases from V and 4 bases from J, with 7 bases between. The CDR3 runs 14 residues. Germline-derived CDR1 and CDR2 are SGHKS and YYEKEE (reference sequence). CDR3 in DNA: TGTGCCAGCAGCTTGGCCTTGAATAATGAAAAACTGTTTTTT. It codes for CASSLALNNEKLFF.

The chain joins TRBV7-2 to TRBJ2-7, with TRBD2 matching 9 bases. The CDR3 runs to 15 residues. Germline CDR1 and CDR2: SGHTA and FQGNSA. Germline trimming cut 0 bases from V and 3 bases from J; bases unmatched to any gene: 3. The CDR3 DNA is TGTGCCAGCAGCTTAGCCCTAGCGGGATACTACGAGCAGTACTTC. The encoded protein is CASSLALAGYYEQYF.

This clone was seen a few times. CDR3 region: CASTDQGAGELFF. The CDR3 DNA reads TGCGCCAGTACCGACCAGGGGGCCGGGGAGCTGTTTTTT. The V gene is TRBV10-2, the J gene TRBJ2-2; the match to TRBD1 covers 7 bases. The length of the CDR3 is 13 residues. Trimming at V came to 9 bases and at J to 6 bases, leaving 7 bases not matched to a gene. CDR1 and CDR2 (germline): WSHSY, SAAADI.

This clone has a single count. The chain carries TRBV12-5 and TRBJ2-7, with unresolved D. The CDR3 is 14 residues long. Germline V gene lookup returns CDR1 LGHNT and CDR2 FRNRAP. V lost 1 base, J lost 1 base, and 8 bases lay in between. The CDR3: CASGLGGGSYEQYF. CDR3 DNA: TGTGCTAGTGGTTTGGGTGGCGGTTCCTACGAGCAGTACTTC.

CDR3: CASSSGSQIGPYEQYF. CDR3 in DNA: TGTGCCAGCAGTTCGGGATCCCAGATCGGCCCCTACGAGCAGTACTTC. The rearrangement joins TRBV27 to TRBJ2-7, with D maybe TRBD2 (5 bases). This CDR3 has 16 amino acids. Looked up from germline, CDR1 is MNHEY and CDR2 is SMNVEV (reference sequence). Trimming removed 4 bases from V and 2 bases from J, with 18 bases in between.

This rearrangement joins TRBV27 to TRBJ1-5, with TRBD1 identical over 7 bases. The CDR3 loop spans 17 amino acids. With V trimmed by 3 bases and J by 4 bases, 12 bases remained unmatched. Germline V CDR1 and CDR2: MNHEY, SMNVEV (reference sequence). CDR3 coding DNA: TGTGCCAGCAGTTTCCACACCGGGACAGCTACAAATCAGCCCCAGCATTTT. Translation gives CASSFHTGTATNQPQHF.

The sample holds many counts of this clone. V usage is TRBV5-5 and J usage is TRBJ1-1; D not certain. There are 15 residues in the CDR3. Germline CDR1 SGHKS, CDR2 YYEKEE (reference sequence). V lost 2 bases and J lost 3, with 14 bases in between. Here the CDR3 DNA reads TGTGCCAGCAGCTTCGTTGTTAAGCAAGACACTGAAGCTTTCTTT. Protein sequence: CASSFVVKQDTEAFF.

The J gene is TRBJ1-2, the V gene TRBV19, with a possible D match to TRBD1 (5 bases). The V gene lost 7 bases and the J gene lost 1 base, with 13 bases spanning the gap. The CDR3 extends over 14 amino acids. The germline gives CDR1 LNHDA, CDR2 SQIVND (reference sequence). CDR3 DNA sequence: TGTGCCAGTAATTTAGAGGGGCTTAACTATGGCTACACCTTC. Its protein product is CASNLEGLNYGYTF.

The rearrangement uses TRBV20-1 and TRBJ1-4, with D hard to call. Deletions cut 3 bases from V and 3 bases from J, with 14 bases between. This CDR3 region has 15 residues. Germline CDR1 is DFQATT and CDR2 is SNEGSKA (reference sequence). The CDR3 is CSASLPASANEKLFF. As DNA, the CDR3 is TGCAGTGCTAGTCTTCCCGCCTCGGCTAATGAAAAACTGTTTTTT.

The chain is built from TRBV4-1 and TRBJ2-2; possibly TRBD1 or TRBD2 for D (5 bases each). The CDR3 is made up of 16 amino acids. The germline V gene has CDR1 MGHRA and CDR2 YSYEKL. Trimming took off 1 base at V and 6 bases at J, with 15 bases between the two ends. The CDR3 DNA reads as TGCGCCAGCAGCCAAGTGGGGGATCGAATAGCCGGGGAGCTGTTTTTT. Translating it yields CASSQVGDRIAGELFF.

The chain links TRBV29-1 to TRBJ1-1; D unclear. Germline V CDR1 and CDR2: SQVTM, ANQGSEA. The V and J ends lost 0 bases and 1 base respectively, with 15 bases between them. The CDR3 extends over 16 amino acids. DNA of the CDR3: TGCAGCGTTGAAGATCAGAGATCCGGACCGAACACTGAAGCTTTCTTT. As protein: CSVEDQRSGPNTEAFF. Drawing the rest from reference TRBV29-1 and TRBJ1-1, the complete variable domain is SAVISQKPSRDICQRGTSLTIQCQVDSQVTMMFWYRQQPGQSLTLIATANQGSEATYESGFVIDKFPISRPNLTFSTLTVSNMSPEDSSIYLCSVEDQRSGPNTEAFFGQGTRLTVV.

This chain uses TRBV24-1 with TRBJ1-5; TRBD1 matches 7 bases. In germline, CDR1 is KGHDR, CDR2 SFDVKD. This CDR3 has 15 residues. V lost 4 bases and J lost 1; bases outside the gene matches: 3. As DNA, the CDR3 is TGTGCCACCAGTGAGGCACAGGGGAGCAATCAGCCCCAGCATTTT. This codes for CATSEAQGSNQPQHF.

The gene calls are TRBV18 and TRBJ2-5; 7 bases fit TRBD2. This CDR3 is 13 amino acids long. The V segment lost 3 bases and the J segment 5 bases; nucleotides outside the gene matches: 3. The germline V gene has CDR1 KGHSH and CDR2 LQKENI. In DNA form, the CDR3 reads TGTGCCAGCTCACCGAACGGGGGGGAGACCCAGTACTTC. It specifies CASSPNGGETQYF.

This clone was seen a single time. The V and J genes are TRBV5-1 and TRBJ1-1, with D maybe TRBD1 (5 bases). Germline V lookup: CDR1 SGHRS, CDR2 YFSETQ. The germline V and J ends were trimmed by 5 bases and 2 bases, with 13 bases remaining between them. The CDR3 extends over 14 amino acids. CDR3 region: CASRSTQGNTEAFF. The CDR3 DNA sequence: TGCGCCAGCAGATCGACCCAGGGTAACACTGAAGCTTTCTTT.

For this clone: One end of the junction fails to match germline, which may point to a read error. V is TRBV4-2 and J is TRBJ1-5, with 7 bases lining up with TRBD1. There are 17 residues in the CDR3. Germline V gives CDR1 LGHNA, CDR2 YNFKEQ. Here the CDR3 reads CVSSPPPAGGTSQPQHF. The CDR3 nucleotides are TGTGTCAGCAGCCCTCCTCCGGCAGGGGGTACGAGTCAGCCCCAGCATTTT.

The chain joins TRBV15 to TRBJ1-3; 12 bases agree with TRBD1. Germline CDR1 and CDR2: LNHNV and YYDKDF (reference sequence). CDR3 length equals 17 residues. Losses at the gene ends were 0 bases for V and 4 bases for J; bases not matched to a gene: 4. CDR3 coding DNA: TGTGCCACCAGCAGAGAAGGGACAGGGGGCATAGGAAACACCATATATTTT. Translating it yields CATSREGTGGIGNTIYF.

This chain connects TRBV24-1 to TRBJ2-1; weak D call: TRBD1 (5 bases). V lost 5 bases to trimming and J lost 6 bases, with 10 bases between them. The CDR3 sequence is 13 residues long. Germline V gives CDR1 KGHDR, CDR2 SFDVKD. DNA of the CDR3: TGTGCCACCAGTGTTGGGGCCCTCAATGAGCAGTTCTTC. This sequence encodes CATSVGALNEQFF.

The chain carries TRBV6-5 and TRBJ2-7; 8 nucleotides agree with TRBD2. The CDR3 is 15 residues long. The germline V gene has CDR1 MNHEY and CDR2 SVGAGI. V dropped 4 bases and J dropped 2; count of bases not matched to a gene: 7. CDR3 nucleotide sequence: TGTGCCAGCAGTTTAACTAGCGGACCCCCCTACGAGCAGTACTTC. Amino acids: CASSLTSGPPYEQYF.

This sequence joins TRBV6-6 and TRBJ1-5, with a possible D match to TRBD1 (6 bases). The V end was cut by 1 base, the J end by 3 bases, with 13 bases between. This CDR3 is built from 16 residues. Germline V gene lookup returns CDR1 MNHNY and CDR2 SVGAGI (reference sequence). Here the CDR3 reads CASSYLKDSHNQPQHF. Here the CDR3 DNA reads TGTGCCAGCAGTTACTTAAAGGACAGTCACAATCAGCCCCAGCATTTT.

This chain connects TRBV30 to TRBJ2-7; D remains ambiguous. From germline, CDR1 is GTSNPN and CDR2 SVGIG (reference sequence). Trimming shortened V by 4 bases and J by 0 bases, and 10 bases separated the two germline ends. CDR3 length: 13 residues. Here the CDR3 reads CAWNLKPSYEQYF. For the CDR3, the DNA is TGTGCCTGGAATCTAAAACCCTCCTACGAGCAGTACTTC.

The chain is built from TRBV11-3 and TRBJ2-7; D may be TRBD2 (7 bases). V was clipped by 5 bases and J by 5 bases, with 13 bases between them. The CDR3 has 13 residues. CDR1 and CDR2 from the germline V gene are SGHNT and YENEEA. CDR3 sequence: CASSLGGANEQYF. The CDR3 region has the DNA TGTGCCAGCAGCCTAGGGGGGGCAAACGAGCAGTACTTC.

To note about this clone: The junction departs from the called germline gene at one end, perhaps through a read error. V usage is TRBV25-1 and J usage is TRBJ2-7, with D hard to call. The CDR3 spans 11 residues. The germline V gene has CDR1 MGHDK and CDR2 SYGVNS. The CDR3 nucleotides read TGTGCCAGCAGTGAAGGGCCAGAGTATCGCTTC. Its translation is CASSEGPEYRF.

The chain recombines TRBV7-8 with TRBJ1-2, with D possibly being TRBD1 (5 bases). Germline loops: CDR1 SGHVS, CDR2 FQNEAQ. The CDR3 runs to 19 residues. Trimming took off 3 bases at V and 0 bases at J, with 23 bases between the two ends. The CDR3 is CASSLERGHRKGANYGYTF. The CDR3 nucleotides are TGTGCCAGCAGCTTGGAGAGGGGTCACCGGAAAGGAGCTAACTATGGCTACACCTTC.

The chain has TRBV5-1 and TRBJ1-5; possibly TRBD1 for D (5 bases). The germline V gene encodes CDR1 SGHRS and CDR2 YFSETQ. The CDR3 contains 15 residues. V lost 0 bases and J lost 1, with 8 bases in between. CDR3 bases: TGCGCCAGCAGCTTGGGGACACTCAGCAATCAGCCCCAGCATTTT. Translating gives CASSLGTLSNQPQHF. Complete variable domain (other parts from reference TRBV5-1 and TRBJ1-5): KAGVTQTPRYLIKTRGQQVTLSCSPISGHRSVSWYQQTPGQGLQFLFEYFSETQRNKGNFPGRFSGRQFSNSRSEMNVSTLELGDSALYLCASSLGTLSNQPQHFGDGTRLSIL.

J is TRBJ2-1 and V is TRBV11-3; 7 bases match TRBD2. The CDR3 sequence is 16 residues long. The germline CDR1 and CDR2 sequences are SGHNT and YENEEA. The junction had 7 bases not matched to a gene; V was cut back by 1 base and J by 4 bases. DNA of the CDR3: TGTGCCAGCAGCTTAGGTATGAGCGGGATATACAATGAGCAGTTCTTC. This encodes CASSLGMSGIYNEQFF.

This clone is a singleton in its sample. The chain joins TRBV14 to TRBJ2-2; 12 bases are a match to TRBD2. The CDR3 is 17 amino acids. Germline CDR1 reads SGHDN; CDR2 reads FVKESK. With 0 bases clipped from V and 5 bases from J, the junction kept 4 bases outside the gene matches. The CDR3 DNA is TGTGCCAGCAGCCAAGACTCGACTAGCGGGAGAACCGGGGAGCTGTTTTTT. It specifies CASSQDSTSGRTGELFF.

The rearrangement joins TRBV7-9 to TRBJ2-1; TRBD1 aligns across 7 bases. Germline values: CDR1 SEHNR, CDR2 FQNEAQ (reference sequence). Trimming removed 6 bases from V and 6 bases from J; junction bases left unmatched: 5. The CDR3 totals 13 residues. The CDR3 reads CASRNRDSNEQFF. In nucleotides, the CDR3 is TGTGCCAGCAGAAACCGGGACAGCAATGAGCAGTTCTTC.

The chain links TRBV4-3 to TRBJ1-4; 11 bases are shared with TRBD1. CDR3 size: 15 residues. Trimming at V came to 4 bases and at J to 7 bases, leaving 5 bases not matched to a gene. Germline V gene lookup returns CDR1 LGHNA and CDR2 YSLEER. The CDR3 region is CASSPGDRGFEKLFF. CDR3 in DNA: TGCGCCAGCAGCCCCGGGGACAGGGGGTTTGAAAAACTGTTTTTT.

This chain joins TRBV14 and TRBJ1-1, with D hard to call. V lost 1 base to trimming and J lost 1 base, with 4 bases between them. The germline gives CDR1 SGHDN, CDR2 FVKESK. The CDR3 runs to 13 residues. CDR3 sequence (DNA): TGTGCCAGCAGCCAAGGGCCGAACACTGAAGCTTTCTTT. Translating gives CASSQGPNTEAFF.